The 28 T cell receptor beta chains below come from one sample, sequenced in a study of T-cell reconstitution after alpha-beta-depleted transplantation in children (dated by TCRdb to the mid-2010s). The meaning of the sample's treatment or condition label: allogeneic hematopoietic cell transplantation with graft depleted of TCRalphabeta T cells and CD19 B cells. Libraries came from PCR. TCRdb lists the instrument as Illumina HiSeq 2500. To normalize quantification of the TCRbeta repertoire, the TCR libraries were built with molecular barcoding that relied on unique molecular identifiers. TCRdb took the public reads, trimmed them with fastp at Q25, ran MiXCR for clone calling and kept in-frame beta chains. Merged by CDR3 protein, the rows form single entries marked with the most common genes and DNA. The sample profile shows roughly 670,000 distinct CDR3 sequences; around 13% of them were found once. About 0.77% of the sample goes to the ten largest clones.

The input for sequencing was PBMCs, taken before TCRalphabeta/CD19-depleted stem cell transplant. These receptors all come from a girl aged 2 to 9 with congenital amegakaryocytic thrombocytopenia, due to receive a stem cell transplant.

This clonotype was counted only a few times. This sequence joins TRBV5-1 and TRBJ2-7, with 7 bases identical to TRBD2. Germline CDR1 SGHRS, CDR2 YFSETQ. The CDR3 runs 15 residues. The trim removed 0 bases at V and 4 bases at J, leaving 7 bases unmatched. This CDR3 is CASSLVGGSGYEQYF. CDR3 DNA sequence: TGCGCCAGCAGCTTGGTTGGCGGGAGTGGGTACGAGCAGTACTTC.

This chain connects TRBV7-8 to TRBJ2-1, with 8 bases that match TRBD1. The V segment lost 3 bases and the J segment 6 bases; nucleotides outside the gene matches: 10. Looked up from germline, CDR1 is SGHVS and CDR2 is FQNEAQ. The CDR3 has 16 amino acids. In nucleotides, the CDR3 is TGTGCCAGCAGCTTCCCCGGACAGGGCTCTAGCAATGAGCAGTTCTTC. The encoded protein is CASSFPGQGSSNEQFF.

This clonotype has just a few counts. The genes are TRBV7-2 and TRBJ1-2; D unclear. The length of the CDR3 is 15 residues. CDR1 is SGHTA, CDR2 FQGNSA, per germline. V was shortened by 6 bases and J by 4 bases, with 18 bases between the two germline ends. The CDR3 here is CASSPVQATFYGYTF. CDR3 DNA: TGTGCCAGCAGTCCAGTTCAGGCAACCTTCTATGGCTACACCTTC.

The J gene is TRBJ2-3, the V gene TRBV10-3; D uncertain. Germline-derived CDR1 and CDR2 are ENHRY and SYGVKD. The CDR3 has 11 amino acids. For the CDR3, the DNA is TGTGCAAGTAGGGCCAGTGATACGCAGTATTTT. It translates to CASRASDTQYF.

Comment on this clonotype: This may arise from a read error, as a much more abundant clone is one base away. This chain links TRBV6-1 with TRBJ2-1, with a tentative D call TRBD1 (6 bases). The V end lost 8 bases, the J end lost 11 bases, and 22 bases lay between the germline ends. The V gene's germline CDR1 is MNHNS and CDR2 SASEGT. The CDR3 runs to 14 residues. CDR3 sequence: CASSLAGASHQQFF. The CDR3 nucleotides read TGTGCCAGCTCTCTAGCAGGGGCCTCGCATCAGCAGTTCTTC.

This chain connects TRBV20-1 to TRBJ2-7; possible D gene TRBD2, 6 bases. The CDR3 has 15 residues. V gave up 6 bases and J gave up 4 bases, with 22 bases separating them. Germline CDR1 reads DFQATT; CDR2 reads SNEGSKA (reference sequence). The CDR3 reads CSAESGSAATYEQYF. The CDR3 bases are TGCAGTGCGGAGTCCGGGAGCGCCGCTACTTACGAGCAGTACTTC.

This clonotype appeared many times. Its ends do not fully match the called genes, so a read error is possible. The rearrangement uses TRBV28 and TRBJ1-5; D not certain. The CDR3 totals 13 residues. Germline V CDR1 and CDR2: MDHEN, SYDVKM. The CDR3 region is CASSPPDNRPQHF. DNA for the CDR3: TGTGCCAGCAGTCCCCCCGATAATCGGCCCCAGCATTTT.

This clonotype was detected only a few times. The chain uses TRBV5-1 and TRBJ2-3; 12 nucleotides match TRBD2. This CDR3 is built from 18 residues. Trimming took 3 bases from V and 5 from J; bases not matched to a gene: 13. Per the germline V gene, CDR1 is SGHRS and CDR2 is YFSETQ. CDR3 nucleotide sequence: TGCGCCAGCAGCTCGACTAGCGGGAGAGGGTTGGTAGGAGATACGCAGTATTTT. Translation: CASSSTSGRGLVGDTQYF.

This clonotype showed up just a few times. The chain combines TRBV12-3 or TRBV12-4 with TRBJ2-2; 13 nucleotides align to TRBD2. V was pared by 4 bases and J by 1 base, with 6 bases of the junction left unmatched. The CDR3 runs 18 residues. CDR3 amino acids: CASSSRLAGGQNTGELFF. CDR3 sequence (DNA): TGTGCCAGCAGTTCCCGACTAGCGGGAGGTCAGAACACCGGGGAGCTGTTTTTT.

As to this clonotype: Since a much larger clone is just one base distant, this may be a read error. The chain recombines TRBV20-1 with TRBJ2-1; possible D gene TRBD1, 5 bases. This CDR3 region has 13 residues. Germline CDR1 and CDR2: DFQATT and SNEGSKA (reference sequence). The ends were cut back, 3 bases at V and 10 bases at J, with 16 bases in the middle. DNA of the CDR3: TGCAGTGCTAGGGGGCTTATACAGAGGGAGCAGTTCTTC. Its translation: CSARGLIQREQFF.

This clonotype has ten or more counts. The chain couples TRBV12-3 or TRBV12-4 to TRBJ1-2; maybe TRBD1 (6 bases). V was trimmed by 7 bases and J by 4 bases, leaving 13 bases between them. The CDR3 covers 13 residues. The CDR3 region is CASTQQGPYGYTF. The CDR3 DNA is TGTGCCAGCACTCAACAGGGTCCCTATGGCTACACCTTC.

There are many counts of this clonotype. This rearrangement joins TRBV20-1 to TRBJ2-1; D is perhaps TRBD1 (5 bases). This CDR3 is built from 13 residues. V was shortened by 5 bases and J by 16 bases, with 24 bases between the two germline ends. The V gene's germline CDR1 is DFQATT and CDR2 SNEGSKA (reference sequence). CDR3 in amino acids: CSALETVDKPEFF. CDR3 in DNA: TGCAGTGCTCTTGAAACCGTGGACAAGCCCGAATTCTTC.

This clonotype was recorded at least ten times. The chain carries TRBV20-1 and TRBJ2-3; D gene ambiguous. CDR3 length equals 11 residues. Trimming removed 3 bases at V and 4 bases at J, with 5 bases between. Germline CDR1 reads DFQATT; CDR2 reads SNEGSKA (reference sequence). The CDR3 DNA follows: TGCAGTGCTAGGGGGTCAGATACGCAGTATTTT. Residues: CSARGSDTQYF.

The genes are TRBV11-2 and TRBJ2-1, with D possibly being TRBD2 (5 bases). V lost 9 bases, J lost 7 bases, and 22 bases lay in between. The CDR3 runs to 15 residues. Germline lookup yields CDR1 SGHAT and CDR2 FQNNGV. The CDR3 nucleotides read TGTGCCAGTTCCCAGAGGGTTCCGTTCAGGAATGAGCAGTTCTTC. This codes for CASSQRVPFRNEQFF.

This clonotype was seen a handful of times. The CDR3 nucleotides are TGTGCCAGCAGCTTGGACGGGGCCCCAGCCCAGATTTATGGCTACACCTTC. This sequence encodes CASSLDGAPAQIYGYTF. The rearrangement uses TRBV5-4 and TRBJ1-2, with D possibly being TRBD1 (5 bases). Trimming removed 0 bases at V and 5 bases at J, with 20 bases between. The CDR3 length is 17 residues. Germline V gene sequence: CDR1 SGHNT, CDR2 YYREEE (reference sequence).

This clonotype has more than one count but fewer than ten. The CDR3 coding sequence is TGCGCCAGCAGCTCGGACTACCCCCGAGATGAGCAGTTCTTC. It encodes CASSSDYPRDEQFF. The chain has TRBV5-1 and TRBJ2-1; possible D gene TRBD2, 6 bases. Trimming cost V 3 bases and J 8 bases, with 15 bases left between them. The CDR3 loop spans 14 amino acids. Germline V gene data show CDR1 as SGHRS and CDR2 as YFSETQ.

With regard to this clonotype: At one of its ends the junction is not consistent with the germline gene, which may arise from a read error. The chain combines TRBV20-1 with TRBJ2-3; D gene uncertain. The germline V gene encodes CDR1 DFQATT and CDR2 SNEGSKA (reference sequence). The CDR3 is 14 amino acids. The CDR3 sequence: CSAPVPTLTDTQNF. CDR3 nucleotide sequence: TGCAGTGCTCCCGTTCCTACGCTCACAGATACGCAGAATTTT.

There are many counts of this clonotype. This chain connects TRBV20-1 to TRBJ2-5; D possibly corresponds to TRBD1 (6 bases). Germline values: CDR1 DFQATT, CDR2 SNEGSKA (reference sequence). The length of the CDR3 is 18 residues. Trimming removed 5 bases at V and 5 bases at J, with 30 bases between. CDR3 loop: CSALTGTRSWGLRETQYF. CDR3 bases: TGCAGTGCTTTGACTGGTACCCGGAGTTGGGGGCTTCGGGAGACCCAGTACTTC.

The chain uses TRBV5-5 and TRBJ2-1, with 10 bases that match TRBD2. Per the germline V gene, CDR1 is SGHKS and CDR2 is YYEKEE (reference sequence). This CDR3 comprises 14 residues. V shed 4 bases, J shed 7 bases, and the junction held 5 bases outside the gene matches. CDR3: CASSRTSGPNEQFF. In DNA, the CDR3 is TGTGCCAGCAGCCGGACTAGCGGCCCTAATGAGCAGTTCTTC. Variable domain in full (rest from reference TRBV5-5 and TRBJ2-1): DAGVTQSPTHLIKTRGQQVTLRCSPISGHKSVSWYQQVLGQGPQFIFQYYEKEERGRGNFPDRFSARQFPNYSSELNVNALLLGDSALYLCASSRTSGPNEQFFGPGTRLTVL.

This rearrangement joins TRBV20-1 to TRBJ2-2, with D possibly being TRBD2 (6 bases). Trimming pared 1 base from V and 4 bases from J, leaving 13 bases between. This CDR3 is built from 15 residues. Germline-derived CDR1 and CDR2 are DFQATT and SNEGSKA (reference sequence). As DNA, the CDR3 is TGCAGTGCTAGAGCGACGACTAGGGCCACCGGGGAGCTGTTTTTT. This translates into CSARATTRATGELFF.

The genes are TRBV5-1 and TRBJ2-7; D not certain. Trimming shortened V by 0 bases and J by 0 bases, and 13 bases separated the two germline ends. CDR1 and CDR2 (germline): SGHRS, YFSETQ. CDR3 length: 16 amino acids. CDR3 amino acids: CASSLDLVHNSYEQYF. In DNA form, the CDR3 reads TGCGCCAGCAGCTTGGACTTGGTCCACAACTCCTACGAGCAGTACTTC.

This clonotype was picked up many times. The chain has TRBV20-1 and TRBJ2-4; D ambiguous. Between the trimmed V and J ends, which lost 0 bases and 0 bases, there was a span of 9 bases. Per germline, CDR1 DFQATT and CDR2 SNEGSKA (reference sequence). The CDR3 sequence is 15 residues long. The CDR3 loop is CSARDIAQAKNIQYF. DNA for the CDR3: TGCAGTGCTAGAGATATAGCACAAGCCAAAAACATTCAGTACTTC.

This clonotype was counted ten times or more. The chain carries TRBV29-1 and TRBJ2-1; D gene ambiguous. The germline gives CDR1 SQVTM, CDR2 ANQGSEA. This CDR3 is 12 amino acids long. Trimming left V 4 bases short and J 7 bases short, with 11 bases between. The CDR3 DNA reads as TGCAGCGTTGGGGTTCATGTGAATGAGCAGTTCTTC. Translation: CSVGVHVNEQFF.

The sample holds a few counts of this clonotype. Written as DNA, the CDR3 is TGCAGTGCTAGAGGATGGGTTCGAGAGTCTGGAAACACCATATATTTT. As protein: CSARGWVRESGNTIYF. V and J are TRBV20-1 and TRBJ1-3; D remains ambiguous. Germline V gene sequence: CDR1 DFQATT, CDR2 SNEGSKA (reference sequence). V lost 1 base to trimming and J lost 1 base, with 14 bases between them. This CDR3 contains 16 residues.

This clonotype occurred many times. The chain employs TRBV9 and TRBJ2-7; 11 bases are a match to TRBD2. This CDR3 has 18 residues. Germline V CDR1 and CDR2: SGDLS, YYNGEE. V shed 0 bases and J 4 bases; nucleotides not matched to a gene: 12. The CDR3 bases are TGTGCCAGCAGCGTAGAGGCACTAGCGGGAGCGTTTGGGTACGAGCAGTACTTC. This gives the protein CASSVEALAGAFGYEQYF.

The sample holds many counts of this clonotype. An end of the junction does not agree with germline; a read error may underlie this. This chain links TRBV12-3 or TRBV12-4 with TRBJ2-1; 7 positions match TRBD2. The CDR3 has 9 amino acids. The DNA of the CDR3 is TGCTGTAGCGGGAATGAGCAGTTCTTC. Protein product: CCSGNEQFF.

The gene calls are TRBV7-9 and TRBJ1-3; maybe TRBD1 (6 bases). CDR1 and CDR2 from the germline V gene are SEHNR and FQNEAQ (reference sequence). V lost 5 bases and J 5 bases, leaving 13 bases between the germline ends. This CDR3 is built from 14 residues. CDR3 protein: CASSRTGFRNTIYF. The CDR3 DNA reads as TGTGCCAGCAGCCGCACAGGGTTCAGAAACACCATATATTTT.

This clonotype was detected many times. CDR3 region: CASSLAGDHTDTQYF. CDR3 DNA sequence: TGCGCCAGCAGCTTGGCCGGAGACCACACAGATACGCAGTATTTT. The gene calls are TRBV5-1 and TRBJ2-3, with D uncertain. Per the germline V gene, CDR1 is SGHRS and CDR2 is YFSETQ. This CDR3 is 15 amino acids long. The germline V and J ends were trimmed by 0 bases and 2 bases, with 10 bases remaining between them.